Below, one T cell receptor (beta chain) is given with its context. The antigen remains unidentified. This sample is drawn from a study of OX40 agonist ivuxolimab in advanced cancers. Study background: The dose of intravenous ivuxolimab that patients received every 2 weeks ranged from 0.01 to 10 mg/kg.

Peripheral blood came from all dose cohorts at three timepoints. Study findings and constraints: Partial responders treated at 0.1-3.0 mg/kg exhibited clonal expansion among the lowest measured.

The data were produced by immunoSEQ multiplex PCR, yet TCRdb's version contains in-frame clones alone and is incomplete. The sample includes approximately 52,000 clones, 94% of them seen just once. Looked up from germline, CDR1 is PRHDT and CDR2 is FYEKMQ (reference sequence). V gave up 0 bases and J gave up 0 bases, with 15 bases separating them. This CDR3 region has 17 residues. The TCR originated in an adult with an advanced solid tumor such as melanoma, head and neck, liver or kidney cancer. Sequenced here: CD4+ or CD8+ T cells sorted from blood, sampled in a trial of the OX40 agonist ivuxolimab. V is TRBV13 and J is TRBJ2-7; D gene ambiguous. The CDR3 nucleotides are TGTGCCAGCAGCTTAGGCCCGCTAGTTTCTGCCTCCTACGAGCAGTACTTC. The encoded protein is CASSLGPLVSASYEQYF. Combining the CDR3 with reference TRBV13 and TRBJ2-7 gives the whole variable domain AAGVIQSPRHLIKEKRETATLKCYPIPRHDTVYWYQQGPGQDPQFLISFYEKMQSDKGSIPDRFSAQQFSDYHSELNMSSLELGDSALYFCASSLGPLVSASYEQYFGPGTRLTVT.